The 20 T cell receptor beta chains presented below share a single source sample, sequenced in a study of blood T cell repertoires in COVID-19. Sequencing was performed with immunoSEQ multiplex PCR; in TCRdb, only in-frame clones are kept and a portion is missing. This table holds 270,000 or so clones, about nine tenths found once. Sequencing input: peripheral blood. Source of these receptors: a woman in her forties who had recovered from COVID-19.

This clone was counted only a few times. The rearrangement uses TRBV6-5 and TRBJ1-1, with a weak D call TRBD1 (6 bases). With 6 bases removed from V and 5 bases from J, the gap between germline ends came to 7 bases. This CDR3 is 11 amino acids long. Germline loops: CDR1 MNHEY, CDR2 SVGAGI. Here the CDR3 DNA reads TGTGCCAGCAGACAGGGAACTGAAGCTTTCTTT. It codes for CASRQGTEAFF.

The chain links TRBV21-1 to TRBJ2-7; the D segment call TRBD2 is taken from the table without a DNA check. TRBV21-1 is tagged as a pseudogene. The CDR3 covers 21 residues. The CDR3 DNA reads TGTGCCAGCAGCAGAGGTGGGCGGGGACGGACTATGGCGGGAGATAGGTACGAGCAGTACTTC. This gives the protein CASSRGGRGRTMAGDRYEQYF.

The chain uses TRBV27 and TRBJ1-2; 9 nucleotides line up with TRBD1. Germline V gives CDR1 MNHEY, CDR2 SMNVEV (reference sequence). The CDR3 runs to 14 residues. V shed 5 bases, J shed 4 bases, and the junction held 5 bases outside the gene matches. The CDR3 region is CASSPGQGPYGYTF. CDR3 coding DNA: TGTGCCAGCAGTCCGGGACAGGGCCCCTATGGCTACACCTTC.

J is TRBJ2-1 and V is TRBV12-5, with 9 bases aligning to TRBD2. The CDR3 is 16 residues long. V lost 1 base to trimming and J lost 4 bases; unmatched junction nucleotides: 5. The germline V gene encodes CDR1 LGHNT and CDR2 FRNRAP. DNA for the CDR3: TGTGCTAGTGGTTTGGAAGGACTAGCGAGATACAATGAGCAGTTCTTC. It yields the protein CASGLEGLARYNEQFF.

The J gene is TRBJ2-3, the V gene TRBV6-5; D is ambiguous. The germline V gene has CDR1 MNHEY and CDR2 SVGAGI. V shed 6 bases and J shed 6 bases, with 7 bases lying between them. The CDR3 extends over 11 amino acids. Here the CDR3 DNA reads TGTGCCAGCAGCTCCCGGGATACGCAGTATTTT. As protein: CASSSRDTQYF.

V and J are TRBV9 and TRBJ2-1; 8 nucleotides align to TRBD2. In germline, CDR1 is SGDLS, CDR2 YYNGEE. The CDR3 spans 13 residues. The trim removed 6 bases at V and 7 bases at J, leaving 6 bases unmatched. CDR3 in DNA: TGTGCCAGCACGTTAGCGGGATCGAATGAGCAGTTCTTC. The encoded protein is CASTLAGSNEQFF.

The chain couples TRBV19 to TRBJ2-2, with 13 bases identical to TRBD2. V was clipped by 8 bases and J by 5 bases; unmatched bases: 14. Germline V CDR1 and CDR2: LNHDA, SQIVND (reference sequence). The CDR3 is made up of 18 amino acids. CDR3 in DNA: TGTGCCAGTGACATCCGTGGGTCGACTAGCGGGAGGACCGGGGAGCTGTTTTTT. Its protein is CASDIRGSTSGRTGELFF.

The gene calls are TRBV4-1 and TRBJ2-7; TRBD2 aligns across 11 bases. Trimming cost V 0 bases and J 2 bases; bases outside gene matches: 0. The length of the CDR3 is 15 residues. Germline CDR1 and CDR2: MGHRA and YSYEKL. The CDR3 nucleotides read TGCGCCAGCAGCCAAGATAGCGGGAGGGCCTACGAGCAGTACTTC. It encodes CASSQDSGRAYEQYF.

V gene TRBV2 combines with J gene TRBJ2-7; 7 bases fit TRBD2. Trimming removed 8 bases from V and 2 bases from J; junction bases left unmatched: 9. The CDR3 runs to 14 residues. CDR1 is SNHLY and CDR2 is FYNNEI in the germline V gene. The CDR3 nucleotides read TGTGCCAGCCAAGAAGGGACTACCGCCTACGAGCAGTACTTC. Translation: CASQEGTTAYEQYF. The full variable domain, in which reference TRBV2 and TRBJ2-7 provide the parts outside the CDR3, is EPEVTQTPSHQVTQMGQEVILRCVPISNHLYFYWYRQILGQKVEFLVSFYNNEISEKSEIFDDQFSVERPDGSNFTLKIRSTKLEDSAMYFCASQEGTTAYEQYFGPGTRLTVT.

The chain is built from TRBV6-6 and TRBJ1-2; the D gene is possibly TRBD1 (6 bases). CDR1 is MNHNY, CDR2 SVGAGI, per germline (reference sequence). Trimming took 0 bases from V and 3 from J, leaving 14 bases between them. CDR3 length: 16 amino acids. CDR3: CASSYSQGSGHYGYTF. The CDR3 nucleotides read TGTGCCAGCAGTTACTCACAGGGATCAGGTCACTATGGCTACACCTTC.

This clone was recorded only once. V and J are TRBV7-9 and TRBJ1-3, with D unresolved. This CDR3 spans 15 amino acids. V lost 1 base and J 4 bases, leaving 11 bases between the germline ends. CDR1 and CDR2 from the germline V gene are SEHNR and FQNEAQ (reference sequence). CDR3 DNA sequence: TGTGCCAGCAGCTTAGTGGAGGGCATAGGAAACACCATATATTTT. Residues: CASSLVEGIGNTIYF.

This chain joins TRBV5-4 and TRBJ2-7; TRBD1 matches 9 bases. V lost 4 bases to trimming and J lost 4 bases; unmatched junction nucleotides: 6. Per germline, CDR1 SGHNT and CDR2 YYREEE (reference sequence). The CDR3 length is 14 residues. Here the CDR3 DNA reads TGTGCCAGCAGCCCTACAGGGGGCAATTACGAGCAGTACTTC. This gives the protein CASSPTGGNYEQYF.

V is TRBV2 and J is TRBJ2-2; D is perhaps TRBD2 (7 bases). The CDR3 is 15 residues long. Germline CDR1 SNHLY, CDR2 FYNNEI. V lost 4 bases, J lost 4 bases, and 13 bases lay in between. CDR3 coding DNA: TGTGCCAGCAGTGCCGGGGGGCCGGGCACCGGGGAGCTGTTTTTT. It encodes CASSAGGPGTGELFF.

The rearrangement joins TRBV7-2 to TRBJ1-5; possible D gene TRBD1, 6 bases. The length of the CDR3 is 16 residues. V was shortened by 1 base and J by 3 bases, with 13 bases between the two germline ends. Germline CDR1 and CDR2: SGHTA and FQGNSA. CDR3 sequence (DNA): TGTGCCAGCAGCTTAGAATTCGGGACAAACAATCAGCCCCAGCATTTT. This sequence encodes CASSLEFGTNNQPQHF.

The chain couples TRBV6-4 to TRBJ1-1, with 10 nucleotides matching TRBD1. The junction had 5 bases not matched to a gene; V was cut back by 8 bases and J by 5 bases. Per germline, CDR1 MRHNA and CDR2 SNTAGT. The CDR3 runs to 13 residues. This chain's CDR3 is CASSTGGLTEAFF. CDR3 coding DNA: TGTGCCAGCTCGACAGGGGGCCTGACTGAAGCTTTCTTT.

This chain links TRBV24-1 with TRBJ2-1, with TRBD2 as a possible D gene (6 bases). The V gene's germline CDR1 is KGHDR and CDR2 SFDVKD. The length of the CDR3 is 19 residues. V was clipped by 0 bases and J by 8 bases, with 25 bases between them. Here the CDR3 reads CATSDLHGGGPSRVDEQFF. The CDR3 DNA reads TGTGCCACCAGTGATTTGCACGGGGGAGGCCCCTCTAGGGTAGATGAGCAGTTCTTC.

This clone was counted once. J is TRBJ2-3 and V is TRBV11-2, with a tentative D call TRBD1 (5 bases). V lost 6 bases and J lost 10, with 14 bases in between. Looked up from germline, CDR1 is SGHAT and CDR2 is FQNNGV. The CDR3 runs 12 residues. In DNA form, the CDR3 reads TGTGCCAGCAGTTCCCAGGGCGTATCGCAGTATTTT. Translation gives CASSSQGVSQYF.

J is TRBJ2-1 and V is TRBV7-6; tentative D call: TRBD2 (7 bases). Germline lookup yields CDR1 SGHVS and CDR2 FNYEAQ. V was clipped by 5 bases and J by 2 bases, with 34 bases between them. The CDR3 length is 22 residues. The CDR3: CASSPGAPEEGWAGEAYNEQFF. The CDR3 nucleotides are TGTGCCAGCAGCCCAGGGGCCCCAGAAGAAGGTTGGGCGGGAGAAGCCTACAATGAGCAGTTCTTC.

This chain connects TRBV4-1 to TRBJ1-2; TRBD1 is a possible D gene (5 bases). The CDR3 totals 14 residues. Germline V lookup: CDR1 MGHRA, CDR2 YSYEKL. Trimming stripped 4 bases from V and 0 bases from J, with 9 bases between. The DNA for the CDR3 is TGCGCCAGCAGCCCTGGGGCAGCTAACTATGGCTACACCTTC. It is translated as CASSPGAANYGYTF.

CDR3 in DNA: TGTGCCACCAGCGTCCGGGACAGGGTTTCTGGCTACACCTTC. This encodes CATSVRDRVSGYTF. The chain carries TRBV15 and TRBJ1-2; 9 bases fit TRBD1. Germline-derived CDR1 and CDR2 are LNHNV and YYDKDF (reference sequence). V was pared by 5 bases and J by 7 bases, with 8 bases of the junction left unmatched. This CDR3 has 14 residues.